Shown below are 31 T cell receptor beta chains from a single sample sequenced in a study of spatial heterogeneity in lung cancer. From the 5' RACE reads, TCRdb called clonotypes with MiXCR, one entry per CDR3 protein. There are around 63,000 distinct CDR3 sequences in the sample; 8.4% occur only once, and roughly 16% lies in the top ten. The sample's time point: sample taken at primary tumor resection. Extraction of whole RNA from tumor, nontumor lung or frozen PBMC preceded unsorted sequencing. Sample: PBMCs, taken at surgery. Source of these receptors: a female donor with early-stage non-small cell lung cancer.

V gene TRBV18 combines with J gene TRBJ1-1, with D perhaps TRBD1 (5 bases). V lost 3 bases to trimming and J lost 7 bases, with 9 bases between them. Germline loops: CDR1 KGHSH, CDR2 LQKENI. The CDR3 sequence is 12 residues long. Here the CDR3 reads CASSPGADEAFF. The CDR3 coding sequence is TGTGCCAGCTCACCTGGGGCAGATGAAGCTTTCTTT.

In its sample, this clonotype was seen a few times. The chain combines TRBV5-5 with TRBJ1-5; a weak D match, TRBD1 (5 bases). V gave up 4 bases and J gave up 0 bases, with 11 bases separating them. From germline, CDR1 is SGHKS and CDR2 YYEKEE (reference sequence). This CDR3 is built from 15 residues. The CDR3 here is CASSPDSNSNQPQHF. The CDR3 region has the DNA TGTGCCAGCAGCCCCGACAGCAATAGCAATCAGCCCCAGCATTTT.

This clonotype showed up many times. The chain joins TRBV28 to TRBJ1-1; TRBD1 aligns across 9 bases. V was pared by 10 bases and J by 0 bases, with 18 bases of the junction left unmatched. Germline values: CDR1 MDHEN, CDR2 SYDVKM. CDR3 length: 18 residues. The CDR3 region has the DNA TGTGCCACCATCGTGGGGGGGACAGGGCCCTTCATGAACACTGAAGCTTTCTTT. This codes for CATIVGGTGPFMNTEAFF.

This chain uses TRBV6-1 with TRBJ1-5; 11 bases are a match to TRBD1. Germline V lookup: CDR1 MNHNS, CDR2 SASEGT. V dropped 4 bases and J dropped 5; count of bases not matched to a gene: 7. This CDR3 is 16 amino acids long. The CDR3: CASSVRDRGSDQPQHF. In DNA, the CDR3 is TGTGCCAGCAGTGTCCGGGACAGGGGGTCGGATCAGCCCCAGCATTTT.

The chain links TRBV6-5 to TRBJ1-1, with 7 nucleotides matching TRBD1. V lost 2 bases to trimming and J lost 0 bases; unmatched junction nucleotides: 3. This CDR3 has 15 residues. Germline assignment: CDR1 MNHEY and CDR2 SVGAGI. CDR3 sequence (DNA): TGTGCCAGCAGTTACGAGGGGACAGTGAACACTGAAGCTTTCTTT. Amino acids: CASSYEGTVNTEAFF.

The chain uses TRBV20-1 and TRBJ2-7, with 7 bases lining up with TRBD2. Trimming cost V 0 bases and J 5 bases; bases outside gene matches: 10. The germline gives CDR1 DFQATT, CDR2 SNEGSKA (reference sequence). The CDR3 has 15 amino acids. The CDR3 coding sequence is TGCAGTGCTAGAGATTCGGGACCGGGGAGGGACGAGCAGTACTTC. It encodes CSARDSGPGRDEQYF.

This clonotype was picked up many times. The rearrangement uses TRBV11-2 and TRBJ1-1; unclear D gene. Trimming left V 5 bases short and J 1 base short, with 5 bases between. CDR1 SGHAT and CDR2 FQNNGV come from the germline V gene. The CDR3 totals 12 residues. The CDR3 here is CASSVKNTEAFF. CDR3 DNA: TGTGCCAGCAGCGTTAAGAACACTGAAGCTTTCTTT.

This clonotype was detected ten times or more. The V and J genes are TRBV3-1 and TRBJ2-3, with 7 bases lining up with TRBD2. J lost 7 bases, V lost 1 base, and 5 bases had no gene match. The germline CDR1 and CDR2 sequences are LGHDT and YNNKEL (reference sequence). The CDR3 contains 14 residues. The CDR3 is CASSQGTSENTQYF. The CDR3 DNA sequence: TGTGCCAGCAGCCAAGGAACTAGCGAAAATACGCAGTATTTT.

The chain links TRBV29-1 to TRBJ1-3; possibly TRBD1 for D (5 bases). From germline, CDR1 is SQVTM and CDR2 ANQGSEA. Trimming pared 4 bases from V and 4 bases from J, leaving 14 bases between. This CDR3 region has 14 residues. The CDR3 DNA sequence: TGCAGCGTTGGAATATCGGGGACCGGAAACACCATATATTTT. It is translated as CSVGISGTGNTIYF.

The chain recombines TRBV7-2 with TRBJ1-5; D remains unclear. Per germline, CDR1 SGHTA and CDR2 FQGNSA. The CDR3 contains 14 residues. The V end lost 5 bases, the J end lost 4 bases, and 12 bases lay between the germline ends. In DNA, the CDR3 is TGTGCCAGCAGCACCCAACATTCAAATCAGCCCCAGCATTTT. It yields the protein CASSTQHSNQPQHF.

The chain joins TRBV12-5 to TRBJ2-1, with D uncertain. V was trimmed by 6 bases and J by 2 bases, leaving 11 bases between them. The germline CDR1 and CDR2 sequences are LGHNT and FRNRAP. The CDR3 has 14 residues. Here the CDR3 reads CASGVSRPYNEQFF. The CDR3, as DNA: TGTGCTAGTGGGGTTAGTAGGCCCTACAATGAGCAGTTCTTC. Drawing the rest from reference TRBV12-5 and TRBJ2-1, the complete variable domain is DARVTQTPRHKVTEMGQEVTMRCQPILGHNTVFWYRQTMMQGLELLAYFRNRAPLDDSGMPKDRFSAEMPDATLATLKIQPSEPRDSAVYFCASGVSRPYNEQFFGPGTRLTVL.

In its sample, this clonotype is medium-sized (0.01 to 0.1%). The chain couples TRBV7-9 to TRBJ2-2; 8 bases agree with TRBD1. The CDR3 has 15 amino acids. CDR1 and CDR2 from the germline V gene are SEHNR and FQNEAQ (reference sequence). J gave up 5 bases and V 5 bases, and 7 bases lay outside the gene matches. Here the CDR3 DNA reads TGTGCCAGCAGCGTCCGGACAGGGACGACCGGGGAGCTGTTTTTT. It yields the protein CASSVRTGTTGELFF.

This clonotype was recorded at least ten times. This rearrangement joins TRBV15 to TRBJ2-3; D possibly corresponds to TRBD1 (6 bases). Germline assignment: CDR1 LNHNV and CDR2 YYDKDF (reference sequence). CDR3 length: 19 residues. Trimming cost V 3 bases and J 0 bases, with 22 bases left between them. The CDR3 sequence: CATSSPDRFLTSSTDTQYF. The CDR3 DNA reads TGTGCCACCAGCAGTCCCGACAGGTTTCTGACTTCGAGCACAGATACGCAGTATTTT.

The chain employs TRBV9 and TRBJ2-3, with D perhaps TRBD1 (5 bases). V was trimmed by 0 bases and J by 6 bases, leaving 14 bases between them. The CDR3 has 15 residues. Per germline, CDR1 SGDLS and CDR2 YYNGEE. CDR3 DNA: TGTGCCAGCAGCGTAGGGCCAGGGCCAGAGGATACGCAGTATTTT. The encoded protein is CASSVGPGPEDTQYF.

This clonotype came up a few times. The chain recombines TRBV28 with TRBJ2-7, with 10 bases aligning to TRBD1. V dropped 6 bases and J dropped 7; count of bases not matched to a gene: 15. CDR1 and CDR2 from the germline V gene are MDHEN and SYDVKM. The CDR3 loop spans 16 amino acids. In nucleotides, the CDR3 is TGTGCCAGCAGCCGAGCCTCGACAGGGGGCGCGGGGGAGCAGTACTTC. Its protein product is CASSRASTGGAGEQYF.

The chain joins TRBV20-1 to TRBJ2-1; 13 bases map to TRBD2. The CDR3 sequence is 16 residues long. The J segment lost 1 base and the V segment lost 6 bases, leaving 6 bases of the junction unmatched. Germline CDR1 reads DFQATT; CDR2 reads SNEGSKA (reference sequence). The CDR3 region is CSADPLAGGSYNEQFF. The DNA for the CDR3 is TGCAGTGCCGATCCACTAGCGGGGGGGTCCTACAATGAGCAGTTCTTC.

This clonotype was counted at least ten times. The CDR3 DNA reads TGTGCCAGCAGTTTCCCCTCAGCGGGAGGCACAGATACGCAGTATTTT. It translates to CASSFPSAGGTDTQYF. The chain combines TRBV12-3 or TRBV12-4 with TRBJ2-3; the match to TRBD2 covers 8 bases. CDR3 length: 16 residues. The V and J ends lost 3 bases and 1 base, in that order; junction bases with no gene match: 6.

The sample holds many counts of this clonotype. The rearrangement uses TRBV29-1 and TRBJ1-5, with D hard to call. Trimming took off 4 bases at V and 7 bases at J, with 11 bases between the two ends. The germline gives CDR1 SQVTM, CDR2 ANQGSEA. The CDR3 is 12 amino acids. The CDR3 nucleotides read TGCAGCGTTGCAAGTGTAGGACAGCCCCAGCATTTT. Encoded protein: CSVASVGQPQHF.

This chain links TRBV12-3 or TRBV12-4 with TRBJ2-4; 8 positions agree with TRBD1. The V segment lost 5 bases and the J segment 5 bases; nucleotides outside the gene matches: 8. This CDR3 region has 15 residues. DNA of the CDR3: TGTGCCAGCAGTCCCAAGGACAGGGCGGAAAACATTCAGTACTTC. As protein: CASSPKDRAENIQYF.

This clonotype was found a few times. The chain couples TRBV12-3 or TRBV12-4 to TRBJ2-7; 8 bases map to TRBD1. This CDR3 is built from 15 residues. V was clipped by 6 bases and J by 4 bases; unmatched bases: 11. The chain's CDR3 is CASSGSGQAGYEQYF. The CDR3, as DNA: TGTGCCAGCAGCGGGTCGGGACAGGCGGGTTACGAGCAGTACTTC.

The chain employs TRBV6-1 and TRBJ1-3, with no clear D. V was shortened by 3 bases and J by 0 bases, with 9 bases between the two germline ends. This CDR3 has 15 amino acids. Germline CDR1 and CDR2: MNHNS and SASEGT. CDR3 in amino acids: CASSDMGSSGNTIYF. CDR3 coding DNA: TGTGCCAGCAGTGACATGGGAAGCTCTGGAAACACCATATATTTT.

This chain connects TRBV12-3 or TRBV12-4 to TRBJ2-1; D possibly corresponds to TRBD1 (5 bases). V was shortened by 6 bases and J by 1 base, with 10 bases between the two germline ends. This CDR3 has 14 amino acids. CDR3: CASSLRQSYNEQFF. The CDR3 coding sequence is TGTGCCAGCAGCCTACGACAGTCCTACAATGAGCAGTTCTTC.

The chain joins TRBV20-1 to TRBJ2-6; possibly TRBD1 for D (5 bases). Trimming cost V 4 bases and J 1 base, with 8 bases left between them. Germline-derived CDR1 and CDR2 are DFQATT and SNEGSKA (reference sequence). CDR3 length equals 14 residues. In DNA form, the CDR3 reads TGCAGTGCTAATGACAGATCTGGGGCCAACGTCCTGACTTTC. Its protein product is CSANDRSGANVLTF.

This clonotype was recorded at least ten times. The chain links TRBV9 to TRBJ2-7, with D maybe TRBD1 (5 bases). CDR1 and CDR2 (germline): SGDLS, YYNGEE. Trimming took 0 bases from V and 3 from J, leaving 13 bases between them. The CDR3 has 15 amino acids. CDR3 sequence: CASSVEGNRIYEQYF. The CDR3 DNA sequence: TGTGCCAGCAGCGTAGAAGGTAACAGGATCTACGAGCAGTACTTC.

This chain joins TRBV6-1 and TRBJ1-5; a possible D gene is TRBD1 (6 bases). V was clipped by 2 bases and J by 4 bases, with 15 bases between them. The CDR3 length is 16 residues. Germline V lookup: CDR1 MNHNS, CDR2 SASEGT. This CDR3 is CASSEMGGRSNQPQHF. Written as DNA, the CDR3 is TGTGCCAGCAGTGAAATGGGGGGCAGGAGTAATCAGCCCCAGCATTTT.

CDR3 DNA: TGTGCCAGCAGCCCCGACGCGGGGGGCAACGAGCAGTACGTC. This translates into CASSPDAGGNEQYV. The V gene is TRBV7-9, the J gene TRBJ2-7, with 8 bases lining up with TRBD2. V lost 5 bases and J lost 5; bases outside the gene matches: 8. CDR1 and CDR2 from the germline V gene are SEHNR and FQNEAQ (reference sequence). The CDR3 covers 14 residues.

This clonotype was counted at least ten times. This chain links TRBV20-1 with TRBJ2-2; TRBD2 might be the D (5 bases). Germline-derived CDR1 and CDR2 are DFQATT and SNEGSKA (reference sequence). This CDR3 has 13 amino acids. Trimming stripped 6 bases from V and 4 bases from J, with 12 bases between. Here the CDR3 DNA reads TGCAGTGCCCCAAAGGCGGGCACCGGGGAGCTGTTTTTT. As protein: CSAPKAGTGELFF.

There are a few counts of this clonotype. The rearrangement joins TRBV6-1 to TRBJ2-5; D perhaps matches TRBD2 (5 bases). The CDR3 covers 14 residues. Germline values: CDR1 MNHNS, CDR2 SASEGT. V lost 2 bases and J lost 2, with 9 bases in between. The CDR3 protein is CASSELAWQETQYF. CDR3 coding DNA: TGTGCCAGCAGTGAACTAGCATGGCAAGAGACCCAGTACTTC.

The chain employs TRBV12-3 or TRBV12-4 and TRBJ1-5; 7 bases map to TRBD1. V trimming: 5 bases; J trimming: 3 bases; junction bases outside the gene matches: 4. The CDR3 is 14 residues long. This chain's CDR3 is CASSPDRFNQPQHF. As DNA, the CDR3 is TGTGCCAGCAGTCCGGACAGGTTCAATCAGCCCCAGCATTTT.

The chain combines TRBV15 with TRBJ2-7; D possibly corresponds to TRBD1 (6 bases). This CDR3 comprises 15 residues. Trimming left V 2 bases short and J 2 bases short, with 13 bases between. Germline loops: CDR1 LNHNV, CDR2 YYDKDF (reference sequence). The CDR3 sequence: CATSRRQAPAYEQYF. In DNA form, the CDR3 reads TGTGCCACCAGCAGAAGACAGGCCCCGGCCTACGAGCAGTACTTC.

This clonotype was seen a few times. CDR3 sequence: CASGRDSLWNEQFF. The CDR3 DNA is TGTGCCAGTGGGAGGGACAGCCTTTGGAATGAGCAGTTCTTC. The rearrangement joins TRBV19 to TRBJ2-1; D is tentatively TRBD1 or TRBD2 (7 bases each). V lost 8 bases, J lost 7 bases, and 18 bases lay in between. This CDR3 contains 14 residues. The germline gives CDR1 LNHDA, CDR2 SQIVND (reference sequence).